The 29 T cell receptor beta chains in this list originate from one sample, sequenced in a study of T cell responses to AZD1222 COVID-19 vaccine. Repertoires were generated with immunoSEQ multiplex PCR, while TCRdb's copy carries only in-frame clones and drops some. The data contain approximately 200,000 clones, approximately 90% of them singletons. Material: peripheral blood, obtained 28 days after the second AZD1222 dose. The receptor set was obtained from an adult who received the AZD1222 COVID-19 vaccine.

The chain carries TRBV19 and TRBJ1-3; D unclear. The germline V and J ends were trimmed by 5 bases and 6 bases, with 14 bases remaining between them. This CDR3 contains 14 residues. In germline, CDR1 is LNHDA, CDR2 SQIVND (reference sequence). In DNA, the CDR3 is TGTGCCAGTAGTCCAACACCGGGCCTAAACACCATATATTTT. This encodes CASSPTPGLNTIYF.

V gene TRBV5-5 combines with J gene TRBJ2-7, with D maybe TRBD2 (5 bases). V dropped 2 bases and J dropped 3 bases, with 21 bases sitting between them. The CDR3 contains 17 residues. The V gene's germline CDR1 is SGHKS and CDR2 YYEKEE (reference sequence). The CDR3, as DNA: TGTGCCAGCAGCTTCCTAGCTGACTCGCGTACTATCTACGAGCAGTACTTC. Protein: CASSFLADSRTIYEQYF.

CDR3: CASSLSGLGLEQYF. Here the CDR3 DNA reads TGTGCCAGCAGTTTATCGGGTCTAGGCCTGGAGCAGTACTTC. This rearrangement joins TRBV27 to TRBJ2-7; D call uncertain. The CDR3 spans 14 residues. V lost 0 bases to trimming and J lost 7 bases, with 13 bases between them. Germline V gene lookup returns CDR1 MNHEY and CDR2 SMNVEV (reference sequence).

The rearrangement links TRBV4-1 to TRBJ2-3; perhaps TRBD2 as D (5 bases). In germline, CDR1 is MGHRA, CDR2 YSYEKL. The CDR3 is made up of 17 amino acids. The germline V and J ends were trimmed by 0 bases and 2 bases, with 15 bases remaining between them. CDR3 sequence: CASSQDRRRNHTDTQYF. CDR3 in DNA: TGCGCCAGCAGCCAAGATCGACGGAGGAACCACACAGATACGCAGTATTTT.

The chain is built from TRBV11-1 and TRBJ2-1, with D perhaps matching TRBD1 (6 bases). The germline V gene has CDR1 SGHAT and CDR2 FQDESV (reference sequence). This CDR3 has 15 residues. V was cut by 5 bases and J by 6 bases, with 17 bases left in between. The CDR3 bases are TGTGCCAGCAGCCGGGACAATGAGGGCTCCAATGAGCAGTTCTTC. Translation: CASSRDNEGSNEQFF.

V usage is TRBV3-1 (or the pseudogene TRBV3-2) and J usage is TRBJ1-1; TRBD1 aligns across 7 bases. The CDR3 is 13 amino acids. V lost 5 bases and J lost 6; bases outside the gene matches: 6. Germline CDR1 is LGHDT and CDR2 is YNNKEL (reference sequence). CDR3 nucleotides: TGTGCCAGCAGCGCCACAGGGGACGCTGAAGCTTTCTTT. Amino acids: CASSATGDAEAFF.

This rearrangement joins TRBV7-6 to TRBJ2-7; no clear D gene. Trimming took 1 base from V and 0 from J, leaving 10 bases between them. This CDR3 comprises 15 residues. Per germline, CDR1 SGHVS and CDR2 FNYEAQ. CDR3: CASSLGPESSYEQYF. In DNA form, the CDR3 reads TGTGCCAGCAGCTTAGGGCCGGAGAGCTCCTACGAGCAGTACTTC.

The rearrangement joins TRBV11-2 to TRBJ2-5, with 10 bases lining up with TRBD2. This CDR3 contains 14 residues. V was clipped by 6 bases and J by 4 bases; unmatched bases: 5. Germline loops: CDR1 SGHAT, CDR2 FQNNGV. CDR3 region: CASSPTSGVETQYF. Written as DNA, the CDR3 is TGTGCCAGCAGTCCTACTAGCGGGGTAGAGACCCAGTACTTC.

This rearrangement joins TRBV3-1 (or the pseudogene TRBV3-2) to TRBJ1-6; TRBD1 is a possible D gene (5 bases). Germline CDR1 is LGHDT and CDR2 is YNNKEL (reference sequence). Trimming took off 0 bases at V and 8 bases at J, with 8 bases between the two ends. This CDR3 region has 14 residues. CDR3 in DNA: TGTGCCAGCAGCCAAGATGTAGGGGATTCACCCCTCCACTTT. Translated: CASSQDVGDSPLHF.

The rearrangement uses TRBV19 and TRBJ1-2, with D possibly TRBD1 on 5 matching bases. With 6 bases removed from V and 1 base from J, the gap between germline ends came to 21 bases. CDR1 is LNHDA and CDR2 is SQIVND in the germline V gene (reference sequence). The CDR3 length is 17 residues. Here the CDR3 DNA reads TGTGCCAGTAGCCGAAATTTTGACAGAGAATTTAACTATGGCTACACCTTC. Its translation is CASSRNFDREFNYGYTF.

The chain recombines TRBV6-1 with TRBJ2-5; 9 nucleotides agree with TRBD1. Germline values: CDR1 MNHNS, CDR2 SASEGT. The CDR3 is 14 amino acids. V lost 3 bases to trimming and J lost 5 bases; unmatched junction nucleotides: 4. DNA for the CDR3: TGTGCCAGCAGTGAGGGGACAGGGTGGGAGACCCAGTACTTC. This gives the protein CASSEGTGWETQYF.

In its sample, this clone was seen a few times. This sequence joins TRBV27 and TRBJ2-1; D uncertain. The CDR3 is 15 residues long. The germline CDR1 and CDR2 sequences are MNHEY and SMNVEV (reference sequence). V was shortened by 2 bases and J by 0 bases, with 8 bases between the two germline ends. CDR3 nucleotides: TGTGCCAGCAGTTTAATGTCTTCCTCCTACAATGAGCAGTTCTTC. This translates into CASSLMSSSYNEQFF.

The rearrangement links TRBV11-3 to TRBJ2-1; no definite D call. Germline V CDR1 and CDR2: SGHNT, YENEEA. This CDR3 spans 15 amino acids. V lost 3 bases, J lost 6 bases, and 15 bases lay in between. CDR3: CASSFDPAVVNEQFF. The CDR3 DNA follows: TGTGCCAGCAGCTTCGACCCCGCAGTAGTCAATGAGCAGTTCTTC.

The rearrangement joins TRBV7-9 to TRBJ1-1; no clear D. Germline-derived CDR1 and CDR2 are SEHNR and FQNEAQ (reference sequence). V was cut by 5 bases and J by 4 bases, with 11 bases left in between. This CDR3 contains 13 residues. The DNA for the CDR3 is TGTGCCAGCAGCCAAGAGTCTTTCACTGAAGCTTTCTTT. It codes for CASSQESFTEAFF.

This chain connects TRBV11-2 to TRBJ2-7; no firm D call. This CDR3 has 14 amino acids. Trimming stripped 3 bases from V and 5 bases from J, with 14 bases between. Germline lookup yields CDR1 SGHAT and CDR2 FQNNGV. CDR3 region: CASSFQRWGNEQYF. CDR3 in DNA: TGTGCCAGCAGCTTCCAAAGGTGGGGAAACGAGCAGTACTTC.

V gene TRBV28 combines with J gene TRBJ1-2, with D possibly TRBD1 on 5 matching bases. CDR1 is MDHEN, CDR2 SYDVKM, per germline. V was trimmed by 3 bases and J by 1 base, leaving 12 bases between them. The CDR3 contains 15 residues. The CDR3 loop reads CASSFFGQGNYGYTF. Written as DNA, the CDR3 is TGTGCCAGCAGTTTTTTCGGCCAGGGTAACTATGGCTACACCTTC.

The rearrangement links TRBV4-3 to TRBJ2-5; D perhaps matches TRBD2 (5 bases). Trimming took 5 bases from V and 5 from J, leaving 18 bases between them. The germline gives CDR1 LGHNA, CDR2 YSLEER. The CDR3 is made up of 15 amino acids. The CDR3 coding sequence is TGCGCCAGCAGCTTCTCCCGGGCCCCGGGGGAGACCCAGTACTTC. It specifies CASSFSRAPGETQYF.

The V gene is TRBV2, the J gene TRBJ1-5, with 11 bases matching TRBD1. V lost 7 bases and J lost 0; bases outside the gene matches: 5. Germline V gene sequence: CDR1 SNHLY, CDR2 FYNNEI. This CDR3 contains 16 residues. The CDR3 region has the DNA TGTGCCAGCAATGAGGACAGGGGGCATAGCAATCAGCCCCAGCATTTT. This sequence encodes CASNEDRGHSNQPQHF.

The chain carries TRBV28 and TRBJ1-2; possibly TRBD1 for D (6 bases). V was cut by 5 bases and J by 8 bases, with 21 bases left in between. CDR1 and CDR2 (germline): MDHEN, SYDVKM. The CDR3 sequence is 15 residues long. For the CDR3, the DNA is TGTGCCAGCAGTCCGACCGGGACAAACCCGTGGGGCTACACCTTC. Translation: CASSPTGTNPWGYTF.

V gene TRBV12-3 or TRBV12-4 combines with J gene TRBJ2-1; no reliable D call. Trimming took 8 bases from V and 9 from J, leaving 11 bases between them. The CDR3 runs to 11 residues. The CDR3 sequence is CASRRQGEQFF. Here the CDR3 DNA reads TGTGCCAGCCGTCGACAAGGTGAGCAGTTCTTC.

This chain uses TRBV2 with TRBJ1-1; 9 bases are shared with TRBD1. CDR1 is SNHLY, CDR2 FYNNEI, per germline. V shed 5 bases and J 6 bases; nucleotides not matched to a gene: 7. The CDR3 is 14 residues long. This CDR3 is CASSTGTGRPEAFF. The CDR3 DNA reads as TGTGCCAGCAGTACCGGGACAGGGCGTCCTGAAGCTTTCTTT. The variable domain in full, with the rest retrieved from reference TRBV2 and TRBJ1-1, is EPEVTQTPSHQVTQMGQEVILRCVPISNHLYFYWYRQILGQKVEFLVSFYNNEISEKSEIFDDQFSVERPDGSNFTLKIRSTKLEDSAMYFCASSTGTGRPEAFFGQGTRLTVV.

In DNA form, the CDR3 reads TGTGCCAGCAGTTGGCGGGTCCCCTCGAATGAGCAGTTCTTC. It specifies CASSWRVPSNEQFF. This sequence joins TRBV27 and TRBJ2-1; tentative D call: TRBD2 (5 bases). Germline CDR1 is MNHEY and CDR2 is SMNVEV (reference sequence). Trimming cost V 4 bases and J 7 bases, with 14 bases left between them. This CDR3 comprises 14 residues.

V and J are TRBV4-1 and TRBJ1-1; 7 positions match TRBD1. CDR1 is MGHRA and CDR2 is YSYEKL in the germline V gene. V was clipped by 0 bases and J by 3 bases; unmatched bases: 4. The CDR3 length is 15 residues. CDR3 DNA sequence: TGCGCCAGCAGCCAAGAGCCAGGGGGGGACACTGAAGCTTTCTTT. This encodes CASSQEPGGDTEAFF.

The chain combines TRBV28 with TRBJ2-7, with D possibly called TRBD1 or TRBD2 (5 bases each). V lost 6 bases and J lost 2, with 17 bases in between. The CDR3 covers 15 residues. Germline V lookup: CDR1 MDHEN, CDR2 SYDVKM. The CDR3 DNA reads TGTGCCAGCAGCCTCTCCGGGGCCTTAGCCTACGAGCAGTACTTC. Translation: CASSLSGALAYEQYF.

The V and J genes are TRBV19 and TRBJ2-1; 7 positions match TRBD2. This CDR3 spans 13 amino acids. Germline values: CDR1 LNHDA, CDR2 SQIVND (reference sequence). V was clipped by 8 bases and J by 2 bases; unmatched bases: 3. The CDR3 loop reads CASSAGAYNEQFF. The CDR3 DNA sequence: TGTGCCAGTTCGGCGGGAGCCTACAATGAGCAGTTCTTC.

Of note for this clone: A read error may produce the germline difference seen at one junction end. This chain joins TRBV7-9 and TRBJ1-1; D is possibly TRBD1 (5 bases). CDR1 is SEHNR and CDR2 is FQNEAQ in the germline V gene (reference sequence). The CDR3 spans 12 residues. Written as DNA, the CDR3 is TGTGCCAGCAGCTTAGAGGGGACTGGAGCTTTCTTT. This codes for CASSLEGTGAFF.

The chain carries TRBV19 and TRBJ1-2, with D possibly TRBD1 on 5 matching bases. Germline V gene lookup returns CDR1 LNHDA and CDR2 SQIVND (reference sequence). The V end lost 7 bases, the J end lost 6 bases, and 15 bases lay between the germline ends. The CDR3 sequence is 13 residues long. The CDR3 protein is CASTPPGFNGYTF. The CDR3 DNA follows: TGTGCCAGTACCCCGCCAGGGTTTAATGGCTACACCTTC.

This clone is a singleton in its sample. V and J are TRBV19 and TRBJ2-1; D gene uncertain. The CDR3 length is 14 residues. Between the trimmed V and J ends, which lost 5 bases and 2 bases, there was a span of 10 bases. CDR1 is LNHDA, CDR2 SQIVND, per germline (reference sequence). The CDR3 DNA reads as TGTGCCAGTAGTTATTACGGAACCTACAATGAGCAGTTCTTC. Translated: CASSYYGTYNEQFF.

The CDR3 is CASSLLGALYEQFF. CDR3 DNA sequence: TGCGCCAGCAGCCTACTAGGGGCGCTTTATGAGCAGTTCTTC. The J gene is TRBJ2-1, the V gene TRBV4-1; D may correspond to TRBD1 or TRBD2 (5 bases each). CDR1 and CDR2 from the germline V gene are MGHRA and YSYEKL. V lost 4 bases to trimming and J lost 8 bases, with 15 bases between them. The CDR3 length is 14 residues.